The TCR beta chain under discussion was sequenced for a study of cytomegalovirus exposure and HLA in healthy donors. PCR employed 60 Vbeta and 13 Jbeta primers. Authors' analysis steps: An analysis that came later counted 80 million or so unique TCR beta chains, approximately 10 million shared. Libraries were prepared by immunoSEQ multiplex PCR; TCRdb keeps only in-frame clonotypes and omits some of them. The V and J calls and clone size come from that table; D and trimming were worked out from the DNA. Recorded for this sample: about 160,000 clones. CDR3 length: 14 residues. Germline CDR1 reads LNHDA; CDR2 reads SQIVND (reference sequence). Trimming removed 6 bases at V and 5 bases at J, with 13 bases between.

The chain carries TRBV19 and TRBJ1-4; D is perhaps TRBD1 (6 bases). Sequencing used PBMCs. This TCR was recovered from a man younger than 45 in good health and CMV-seronegative. DNA for the CDR3: TGTGCCAGTAGGCGGACAGAGGAAAATGAAAAACTGTTTTTT. Protein: CASRRTEENEKLFF.